This T cell receptor (beta chain) was recovered during a study of cytomegalovirus exposure and HLA in healthy donors. About the research overall: There were a few hundred genotyped donors. Of these, about 86% fell in the genetic ancestry cluster associated with self-reported Caucasian donors. The study's findings and limits: The study designated around 150 TCR beta chains cytomegalovirus-associated.

Use of 60 Vbeta and 13 Jbeta primers characterized the PCR. Profiling relied on immunoSEQ multiplex PCR, and the TCRdb table lists in-frame clones only, not all of them. The repertoire includes around 150,000 clones, approximately 73% of them detected once, and approximately 1.3% sits in the top ten. Notes on this clone: Its target is not known.

The receptor was derived from a middle-aged man in good health and CMV-seronegative. The sequenced sample consisted of PBMCs.

CDR3 coding DNA: TGTGCCAGCAGCCCCCAGGAAAGACACTATAATTCACCCCTCCACTTT. Translating gives CASSPQERHYNSPLHF. The chain is built from TRBV9 and TRBJ1-6; D gene uncertain. V was shortened by 4 bases and J by 3 bases, with 14 bases between the two germline ends. CDR3 length equals 16 residues. Germline-derived CDR1 and CDR2 are SGDLS and YYNGEE.